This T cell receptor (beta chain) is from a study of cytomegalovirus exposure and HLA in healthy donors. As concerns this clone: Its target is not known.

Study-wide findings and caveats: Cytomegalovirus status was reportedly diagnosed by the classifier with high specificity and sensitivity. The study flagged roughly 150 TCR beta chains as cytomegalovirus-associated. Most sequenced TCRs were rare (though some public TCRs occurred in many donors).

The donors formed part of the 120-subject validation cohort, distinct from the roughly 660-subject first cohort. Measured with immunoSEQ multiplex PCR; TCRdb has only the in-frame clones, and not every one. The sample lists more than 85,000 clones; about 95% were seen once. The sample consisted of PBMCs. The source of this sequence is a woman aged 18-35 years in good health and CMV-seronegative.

The DNA of the CDR3 is TGTGCCATCAGTGATACTAGCGGGAAGGTAAATGAGCAGTTCTTC. This sequence encodes CAISDTSGKVNEQFF. The genes are TRBV10-3 and TRBJ2-1; 10 nucleotides agree with TRBD2. Germline V gene sequence: CDR1 ENHRY, CDR2 SYGVKD. The CDR3 has 15 amino acids. The junction had 6 bases not matched to a gene; V was cut back by 3 bases and J by 7 bases.